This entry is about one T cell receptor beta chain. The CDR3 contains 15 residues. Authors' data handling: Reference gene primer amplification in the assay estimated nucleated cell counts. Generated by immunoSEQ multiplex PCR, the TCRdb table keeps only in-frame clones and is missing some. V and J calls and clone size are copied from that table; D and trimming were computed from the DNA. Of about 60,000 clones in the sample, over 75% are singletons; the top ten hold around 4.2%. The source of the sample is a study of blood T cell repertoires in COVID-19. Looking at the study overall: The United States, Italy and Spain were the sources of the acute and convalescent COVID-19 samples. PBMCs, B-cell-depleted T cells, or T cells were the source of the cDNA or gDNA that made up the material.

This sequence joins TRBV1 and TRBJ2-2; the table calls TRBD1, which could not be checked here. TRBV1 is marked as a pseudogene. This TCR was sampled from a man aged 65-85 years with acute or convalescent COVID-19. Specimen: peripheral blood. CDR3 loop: CTSSQDRGYTGELFF. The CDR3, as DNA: TGCACCAGCAGCCAAGACAGGGGGTATACCGGGGAGCTGTTTTTT.